The 20 T cell receptor beta chains listed next were all sequenced from one sample in a study of shared clonotypes between healthy human individuals (dated by TCRdb to 2018 to 2021). Library prep was done by the immunoSEQ multiplex PCR assay. Drawn from immuneACCESS, this table holds only the in-frame rearrangements with V and J called that TCRdb kept. Clones are partly lost; checked studies trace under half to an unresolved V gene and leave the rest unexplained. The sample yields roughly 500,000 clones; approximately 81% were counted once. The leading ten clones occupy over 9.5% of the sample. What was sequenced was PBMCs. The source of these receptors is a woman in her thirties or forties in good health. Some clones in this sample may be carry-over from other donors' samples.

In its sample, this clone was seen a few times. A far larger clone is one nucleotide away, so this likely arose from a read error. CDR3 sequence (DNA): TGTGCCAGCATGACCGGGCCAGCCTATGGCTACACCTTC. This gives the protein CASMTGPAYGYTF. V and J are TRBV28 and TRBJ1-2; D remains ambiguous. This CDR3 has 13 residues. CDR1 and CDR2 from the germline V gene are MDHEN and SYDVKM. Trimming stripped 7 bases from V and 4 bases from J, with 13 bases between.

The chain employs TRBV6-5 and TRBJ1-1, with D maybe TRBD1 (5 bases). With 0 bases removed from V and 5 bases from J, the gap between germline ends came to 10 bases. Germline assignment: CDR1 MNHEY and CDR2 SVGAGI. The length of the CDR3 is 14 residues. The DNA for the CDR3 is TGTGCCAGCAGTTACTCCAGGGTCTTAACTGAAGCTTTCTTT. Amino acids: CASSYSRVLTEAFF.

The rearrangement uses TRBV6-5 and TRBJ2-7; 8 positions match TRBD2. The CDR3 has 15 amino acids. Unmatched junction bases numbered 4, after V lost 2 bases and J lost 1 base. Germline loops: CDR1 MNHEY, CDR2 SVGAGI. The CDR3 spells CASSYSQRESYEQYF. The CDR3 nucleotides read TGTGCCAGCAGTTACAGCCAGCGGGAGTCCTACGAGCAGTACTTC.

Here the CDR3 DNA reads TGCGCCAGCAGCCGCCCGGGACAGGGGAAAAATGAGCAGTTCTTC. It is translated as CASSRPGQGKNEQFF. V and J are TRBV4-1 and TRBJ2-1; 10 bases match TRBD1. Germline CDR1 MGHRA, CDR2 YSYEKL. V dropped 4 bases and J dropped 7; count of bases not matched to a gene: 7. The length of the CDR3 is 15 residues.

This clone was recorded a few times. The chain carries TRBV27 and TRBJ1-4; no clear D gene. The V gene lost 7 bases and the J gene lost 0 bases, with 9 bases spanning the gap. Germline assignment: CDR1 MNHEY and CDR2 SMNVEV (reference sequence). The CDR3 is made up of 14 amino acids. Written as DNA, the CDR3 is TGTGCCAGCAAGCCATCATCAACTAATGAAAAACTGTTTTTT. Its protein is CASKPSSTNEKLFF.

The chain recombines TRBV30 with TRBJ1-3; weak D call: TRBD1 (6 bases). The CDR3 contains 16 residues. The V gene lost 3 bases and the J gene lost 0 bases, with 15 bases spanning the gap. Germline lookup yields CDR1 GTSNPN and CDR2 SVGIG (reference sequence). The CDR3 DNA reads as TGTGCCTGGAGCCCGAAAACAGGGACCTCTGGAAACACCATATATTTT. It translates to CAWSPKTGTSGNTIYF.

The CDR3 DNA is TGTGCCAGCAGCCAGGAAGCGGGAGGACACGGGGAGCTGTTTTTT. Amino acids: CASSQEAGGHGELFF. The V call is TRBV4-2, the J call TRBJ2-2, with 9 bases that match TRBD2. Trimming removed 3 bases from V and 7 bases from J; junction bases left unmatched: 6. Per germline, CDR1 LGHNA and CDR2 YNFKEQ. The CDR3 runs 15 residues.

The chain links TRBV28 to TRBJ2-1; 7 bases align to TRBD2. With 10 bases clipped from V and 9 bases from J, the junction kept 6 bases outside the gene matches. Germline V gene sequence: CDR1 MDHEN, CDR2 SYDVKM. This CDR3 region has 11 residues. This chain's CDR3 is CATLGRAEQFF. DNA of the CDR3: TGTGCCACCCTGGGGAGGGCTGAGCAGTTCTTC.

This clone was counted between two and nine times. It is likely a read error: a sequence one base away is far more abundant. The chain uses TRBV5-1 and TRBJ2-7; TRBD2 aligns across 13 bases. Germline V CDR1 and CDR2: SGHRS, YFSETQ. This CDR3 has 16 amino acids. The CDR3, as DNA: TGCGCCGGCAGCTTGACACTAGCGGGAGGGCCAAACGAGCAGTACTTC. Its protein is CAGSLTLAGGPNEQYF.

This clone was seen more than once but under ten times. This chain connects TRBV6-1 to TRBJ2-3; 7 bases align to TRBD2. This CDR3 contains 14 residues. The germline CDR1 and CDR2 sequences are MNHNS and SASEGT. Germline trimming cut 8 bases from V and 4 bases from J; bases unmatched to any gene: 9. The CDR3 sequence: CASATSEVADTQYF. For the CDR3, the DNA is TGTGCCAGCGCAACTAGCGAGGTTGCAGATACGCAGTATTTT.

The chain has TRBV30 and TRBJ2-1, with a possible D match to TRBD2 (5 bases). The CDR3 contains 13 residues. Trimming pared 4 bases from V and 4 bases from J, leaving 11 bases between. Germline CDR1 and CDR2: GTSNPN and SVGIG (reference sequence). The CDR3 sequence: CAWTPRGYNEQFF. In nucleotides, the CDR3 is TGTGCCTGGACCCCCCGAGGGTACAATGAGCAGTTCTTC.

In nucleotides, the CDR3 is TGTGCCAGCGCCCGGTGGGGGGGAGGTGACGAGCAGTACTTC. This sequence encodes CASARWGGGDEQYF. This rearrangement joins TRBV27 to TRBJ2-7, with 7 bases aligning to TRBD2. The germline gives CDR1 MNHEY, CDR2 SMNVEV (reference sequence). Trimming at V came to 8 bases and at J to 5 bases, leaving 12 bases not matched to a gene. This CDR3 is 14 amino acids long.

Only one count was recorded for this clone. V is TRBV6-5 and J is TRBJ1-1; D is unclear. This CDR3 comprises 12 residues. The germline V gene encodes CDR1 MNHEY and CDR2 SVGAGI. Trimming removed 0 bases at V and 11 bases at J, with 10 bases between. For the CDR3, the DNA is TGTGCCAGCAGTTACTCGAGAGGGCGGGCTTTCTTT. Translation: CASSYSRGRAFF.

Details on this clone: This specimen includes other DNA sequences encoding the same CDR3. This chain uses TRBV18 with TRBJ2-3; D is undetermined. V was pared by 4 bases and J by 0 bases, with 2 bases between. CDR3 length: 12 residues. From germline, CDR1 is KGHSH and CDR2 LQKENI. The CDR3 reads CASSRSTDTQYF. The DNA for the CDR3 is TGTGCCAGCTCACGTAGCACAGATACGCAGTATTTT.

CDR3 residues: CASSLDQRQDNEQFF. CDR3 coding DNA: TGTGCCAGCAGCTTAGATCAGAGACAGGACAATGAGCAGTTCTTC. The V gene is TRBV11-3, the J gene TRBJ2-1; tentatively, D is TRBD1 (6 bases). The CDR3 is made up of 15 amino acids. V dropped 0 bases and J dropped 5 bases, with 11 bases sitting between them. Germline V gene data show CDR1 as SGHNT and CDR2 as YENEEA.

A word on this clone: Other DNA variants within this sample encode the same CDR3. The chain combines TRBV18 with TRBJ1-4, with 8 bases fitting TRBD1. The CDR3 sequence is 14 residues long. The germline V gene encodes CDR1 KGHSH and CDR2 LQKENI. Trimming cost V 2 bases and J 4 bases; bases outside gene matches: 0. CDR3 amino acids: CASSPGQGNEKLFF. DNA of the CDR3: TGTGCCAGCTCACCAGGACAGGGTAATGAAAAACTGTTTTTT. Using reference TRBV18 and TRBJ1-4 for the parts outside the CDR3, the full variable domain is NAGVMQNPRHLVRRRGQEARLRCSPMKGHSHVYWYRQLPEEGLKFMVYLQKENIIDESGMPKERFSAEFPKEGPSILRIQQVVRGDSAAYFCASSPGQGNEKLFFGSGTQLSVL.

The chain links TRBV9 to TRBJ2-1; maybe TRBD2 (5 bases). This CDR3 has 12 amino acids. Germline CDR1 and CDR2: SGDLS and YYNGEE. V was cut by 3 bases and J by 8 bases, with 9 bases left in between. The CDR3 reads CASSGGLDEQFF. DNA for the CDR3: TGTGCCAGCAGCGGCGGACTCGATGAGCAGTTCTTC. Full variable domain (remainder filled in from reference TRBV9 and TRBJ2-1): DSGVTQTPKHLITATGQRVTLRCSPRSGDLSVYWYQQSLDQGLQFLIQYYNGEERAKGNILERFSAQQFPDLHSELNLSSLELGDSALYFCASSGGLDEQFFGPGTRLTVL.

This rearrangement joins TRBV5-1 to TRBJ1-1, with 7 bases aligning to TRBD1. With V trimmed by 4 bases and J by 6 bases, 12 bases remained unmatched. CDR1 and CDR2 (germline): SGHRS, YFSETQ. There are 15 residues in the CDR3. The CDR3: CASSQDRQVVAEAFF. For the CDR3, the DNA is TGCGCCAGCAGCCAGGACAGGCAGGTAGTGGCTGAAGCTTTCTTT.

This chain joins TRBV9 and TRBJ2-2; TRBD1 matches at 7 bases. Losses at the gene ends were 3 bases for V and 0 bases for J; bases not matched to a gene: 2. Germline V CDR1 and CDR2: SGDLS, YYNGEE. This CDR3 spans 15 amino acids. The chain's CDR3 is CASSAGQANTGELFF. DNA of the CDR3: TGTGCCAGCAGCGCCGGACAGGCGAACACCGGGGAGCTGTTTTTT.

In regard to this clone: Different DNA sequences within this sample yield the same CDR3. This chain links TRBV5-1 with TRBJ1-1; 8 bases line up with TRBD1. The V and J ends lost 4 bases and 0 bases, in that order; junction bases with no gene match: 2. Germline V gives CDR1 SGHRS, CDR2 YFSETQ. The CDR3 extends over 14 amino acids. The CDR3 DNA is TGCGCCAGCAGCGGACAGGGAATGAACACTGAAGCTTTCTTT. Residues: CASSGQGMNTEAFF.